This T cell receptor beta chain was sequenced for a study of blood T cell repertoires in COVID-19. Study as a whole: Collection of acute and convalescent COVID-19 samples took place in the United States, Italy and Spain.

Trimming took off 8 bases at V and 0 bases at J, with 14 bases between the two ends. Germline CDR1 MNHEY, CDR2 SVGAGI. The length of the CDR3 is 15 residues. Sequencing was performed with immunoSEQ multiplex PCR; in TCRdb, only in-frame clones are kept and a portion is missing. The top ten hold roughly 2.5% of the sample, which has approximately 68,000 clones, roughly 90% seen once. This chain links TRBV6-5 with TRBJ1-3; D is unclear. This TCR came from a man between 70 and 80 years old with active or convalescent COVID-19. Material for sequencing was peripheral blood. The CDR3 protein is CASCRVSRSGNTIYF. In nucleotides, the CDR3 is TGTGCCAGCTGTCGGGTCTCTCGCTCTGGAAACACCATATATTTT.